The 16 T cell receptor beta chains presented below share a single source sample, sequenced in a study of blood T cell repertoires in COVID-19. Profiled with immunoSEQ multiplex PCR; TCRdb holds only in-frame clones, not every one. The sample carries 200,000 to 300,000 clones, 70% to 90% recorded once. Input material: peripheral blood. These receptors were collected from a woman in her thirties or forties who had recovered from COVID-19.

This chain links TRBV9 with TRBJ2-3; weak D call: TRBD1 (5 bases). The germline V gene encodes CDR1 SGDLS and CDR2 YYNGEE. Trimming took off 0 bases at V and 2 bases at J, with 10 bases between the two ends. This CDR3 region has 15 residues. CDR3 sequence: CASSVVQGDTDTQYF. CDR3 nucleotide sequence: TGTGCCAGCAGCGTAGTCCAGGGTGACACAGATACGCAGTATTTT.

The chain is built from TRBV3-1 (or the pseudogene TRBV3-2) and TRBJ2-3, with TRBD1 as a possible D gene (6 bases). This CDR3 has 13 amino acids. Trimming removed 4 bases from V and 2 bases from J, with 7 bases in between. The V gene's germline CDR1 is LGHDT and CDR2 YNNKEL (reference sequence). The CDR3, as DNA: TGTGCCAGCAGCCGGGGGCCCACAGATACGCAGTATTTT. Its translation: CASSRGPTDTQYF.

The chain has TRBV6-5 and TRBJ2-1; 9 positions agree with TRBD2. The J segment lost 8 bases and the V segment lost 5 bases, leaving 10 bases of the junction unmatched. This CDR3 is built from 15 residues. Per germline, CDR1 MNHEY and CDR2 SVGAGI. In DNA, the CDR3 is TGTGCCAGCAGTCATTTAGCGGGAGCAGGCCATGAGCAGTTCTTC. Protein: CASSHLAGAGHEQFF.

The chain combines TRBV27 with TRBJ1-2; 8 bases are a match to TRBD1. Germline V lookup: CDR1 MNHEY, CDR2 SMNVEV (reference sequence). The CDR3 spans 17 residues. V gave up 5 bases and J gave up 7 bases; unmatched junction bases: 18. As DNA, the CDR3 is TGTGCCAGCAGTCCCCAACCGGGACAGGTCCTGACGCCTGGCTACACCTTC. This gives the protein CASSPQPGQVLTPGYTF.

This clone occurred once. The chain combines TRBV5-1 with TRBJ2-7, with D possibly matching TRBD1 (6 bases). Germline V gene data show CDR1 as SGHRS and CDR2 as YFSETQ. Trimming shortened V by 0 bases and J by 2 bases, and 9 bases separated the two germline ends. This CDR3 comprises 14 residues. Here the CDR3 DNA reads TGCGCCAGCAGCTTGGCAGGGGCAGCCTACGAGCAGTACTTC. It translates to CASSLAGAAYEQYF. The whole variable domain, filled in from reference TRBV5-1 and TRBJ2-7, reads KAGVTQTPRYLIKTRGQQVTLSCSPISGHRSVSWYQQTPGQGLQFLFEYFSETQRNKGNFPGRFSGRQFSNSRSEMNVSTLELGDSALYLCASSLAGAAYEQYFGPGTRLTVT.

The J gene is TRBJ1-6, the V gene TRBV5-4, with D possibly TRBD1 on 5 matching bases. Germline V CDR1 and CDR2: SGHNT, YYREEE (reference sequence). The CDR3 consists of 14 residues. V lost 2 bases and J lost 10, with 13 bases in between. The CDR3 region has the DNA TGTGCCAGCAGCTTCGGGGGGGTTCGGTCACCCCTCCACTTT. Residues: CASSFGGVRSPLHF.

CDR3 in amino acids: CASSLLPPLVTGRHTSGYTF. The DNA for the CDR3 is TGTGCCAGCAGTTTACTCCCCCCTTTGGTGACAGGCAGGCACACTTCTGGCTACACCTTC. The rearrangement uses TRBV27 and TRBJ1-2, with D maybe TRBD1 (6 bases). Per germline, CDR1 MNHEY and CDR2 SMNVEV (reference sequence). The CDR3 covers 20 residues. Deletions cut 2 bases from V and 7 bases from J, with 32 bases between.

This clone was detected once. This chain joins TRBV7-3 and TRBJ1-3; TRBD1 matches 9 bases. This CDR3 region has 17 residues. Trimming took 0 bases from V and 1 from J; bases not matched to a gene: 4. Germline CDR1 and CDR2: SGHTA and FQGTGA. The CDR3 spells CASSLTGTGRSGNTIYF. The CDR3 coding sequence is TGTGCCAGCAGCTTAACCGGGACAGGGCGTTCTGGAAACACCATATATTTT.

V usage is TRBV30 and J usage is TRBJ1-4; weak D call: TRBD1 (6 bases). Germline V gene lookup returns CDR1 GTSNPN and CDR2 SVGIG (reference sequence). V shed 1 base and J shed 11 bases, with 14 bases lying between them. This CDR3 region has 13 residues. CDR3 DNA sequence: TGTGCCTGGAGTGAAGGGGGGGTGGTCAAACTGTTTTTT. This gives the protein CAWSEGGVVKLFF.

The genes are TRBV29-1 and TRBJ1-1, with D tentatively TRBD1 (6 bases). Trimming left V 4 bases short and J 0 bases short, with 12 bases between. CDR1 and CDR2 (germline): SQVTM, ANQGSEA. This CDR3 spans 14 amino acids. The CDR3 loop reads CSVGTVPMNTEAFF. CDR3 in DNA: TGCAGCGTTGGGACAGTACCCATGAACACTGAAGCTTTCTTT.

This clone appeared a single time. V gene TRBV7-2 combines with J gene TRBJ2-4; no clear D gene. This CDR3 has 18 amino acids. V gave up 1 base and J gave up 0 bases, with 16 bases separating them. Germline V lookup: CDR1 SGHTA, CDR2 FQGNSA. The CDR3 here is CASSLGRWKRLAKNIQYF. The CDR3 region has the DNA TGTGCCAGCAGCTTAGGGAGATGGAAGAGATTAGCCAAAAACATTCAGTACTTC.

V is TRBV18 and J is TRBJ2-7; TRBD1 is a possible D gene (6 bases). CDR1 and CDR2 (germline): KGHSH, LQKENI. CDR3 size: 15 residues. Trimming shortened V by 3 bases and J by 0 bases, and 12 bases separated the two germline ends. The CDR3 coding sequence is TGTGCCAGCTCACCCTACAGACAGGCCTCCTACGAGCAGTACTTC. It is translated as CASSPYRQASYEQYF.

The chain uses TRBV19 and TRBJ1-5, with 8 bases matching TRBD1. Germline values: CDR1 LNHDA, CDR2 SQIVND (reference sequence). V lost 8 bases to trimming and J lost 6 bases; unmatched junction nucleotides: 9. The CDR3 runs to 14 residues. The CDR3 loop reads CASAGQGFSQPQHF. The CDR3 coding sequence is TGTGCCAGTGCCGGACAGGGCTTTTCTCAGCCCCAGCATTTT.

The CDR3 loop is CASSAREGYGYTF. CDR3 nucleotides: TGTGCCAGCAGCGCCAGGGAAGGCTATGGCTACACCTTC. This chain joins TRBV5-4 and TRBJ1-2; tentative D call: TRBD1 (5 bases). The CDR3 has 13 amino acids. The V and J ends lost 4 bases and 4 bases respectively, with 11 bases between them. Germline loops: CDR1 SGHNT, CDR2 YYREEE (reference sequence).

This chain links TRBV21-1 with TRBJ2-6; the table's D call TRBD2 went unverified against the DNA. TRBV21-1 is deemed a pseudogene. CDR3 length: 19 residues. The CDR3, as DNA: TGTGCCAGCACCAAAACCGGAGCGAAGGCCACGGGTGGGGCCAACGTCCTGACTTTC. Translated, it gives CASTKTGAKATGGANVLTF.

The chain joins TRBV5-1 to TRBJ1-2, with 8 bases fitting TRBD1. Per germline, CDR1 SGHRS and CDR2 YFSETQ. The trim removed 0 bases at V and 6 bases at J, leaving 7 bases unmatched. The CDR3 is made up of 15 amino acids. In nucleotides, the CDR3 is TGCGCCAGCAGCTTGGGTTCAGGGGGCGCGGATGGCTACACCTTC. This gives the protein CASSLGSGGADGYTF.